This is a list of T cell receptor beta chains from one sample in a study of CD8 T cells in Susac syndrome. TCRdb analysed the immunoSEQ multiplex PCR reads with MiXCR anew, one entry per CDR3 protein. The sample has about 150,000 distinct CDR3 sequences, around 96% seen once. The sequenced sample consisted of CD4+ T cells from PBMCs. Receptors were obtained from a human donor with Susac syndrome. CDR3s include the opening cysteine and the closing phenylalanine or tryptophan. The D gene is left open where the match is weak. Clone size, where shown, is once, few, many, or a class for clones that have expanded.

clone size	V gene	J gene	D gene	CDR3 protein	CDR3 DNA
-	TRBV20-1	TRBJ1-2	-	CSASSQINYGYTF	TGCAGTGCTTCGAGCCAAATTAACTATGGCTACACCTTC
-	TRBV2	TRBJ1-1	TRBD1	CASTGTENTEAFF	TGTGCCAGCACCGGGACAGAGAACACTGAAGCTTTCTTT
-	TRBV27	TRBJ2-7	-	CASSLRGGEQYF	TGTGCCAGCAGTTTACGGGGAGGAGAGCAGTACTTC
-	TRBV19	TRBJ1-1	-	CASSIGPGGTEAFF	TGTGCCAGTAGTATAGGGCCCGGGGGCACTGAAGCTTTCTTT
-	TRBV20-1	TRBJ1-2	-	CSASPDSYGYTF	TGCAGTGCCTCTCCGGACTCTTATGGCTACACCTTC
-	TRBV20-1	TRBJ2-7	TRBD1	CSAGTGAGFEEQYF	TGCAGTGCCGGGACAGGGGCTGGGTTCGAGGAGCAGTACTTC
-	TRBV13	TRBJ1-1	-	CASSSRMNTEAFF	TGTGCCAGCAGCTCACGGATGAACACTGAAGCTTTCTTT
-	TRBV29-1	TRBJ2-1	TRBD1	CSVGQGAWNEQFF	TGCAGCGTTGGACAGGGGGCGTGGAATGAGCAGTTCTTC
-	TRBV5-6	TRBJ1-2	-	CASSPWAVYYGYTF	TGTGCCAGCAGCCCTTGGGCAGTCTACTATGGCTACACCTTC
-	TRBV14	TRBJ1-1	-	CASSQNRATEAFF	TGTGCCAGCAGCCAAAACAGGGCCACTGAAGCTTTCTTT
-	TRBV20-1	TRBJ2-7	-	CSAQGGYEQYF	TGCAGTGCCCAGGGGGGCTACGAGCAGTACTTC
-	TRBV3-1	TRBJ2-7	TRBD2	CASSPGTSGPYEQYF	TGTGCCAGCAGCCCGGGGACTAGCGGGCCCTACGAGCAGTACTTC
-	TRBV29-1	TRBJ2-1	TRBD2	CSVEDRTSGGLEQFF	TGCAGCGTTGAAGATCGGACTAGCGGGGGGCTCGAGCAGTTCTTC
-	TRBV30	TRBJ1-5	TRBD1	CAWGQGNQPQHF	TGTGCCTGGGGACAGGGGAATCAGCCCCAGCATTTT
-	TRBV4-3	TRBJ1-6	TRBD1	CASSQDLPGGRYNSPLHF	TGCGCCAGCAGCCAAGATCTTCCAGGGGGCCGGTATAATTCACCCCTCCACTTT
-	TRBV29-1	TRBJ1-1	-	CSVWTRGTEAFF	TGCAGCGTTTGGACCCGAGGAACTGAAGCTTTCTTT
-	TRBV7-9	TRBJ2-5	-	CASEGITGKGTQYF	TGTGCCAGCGAAGGAATTACGGGGAAGGGGACCCAGTACTTC
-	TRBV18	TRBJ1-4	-	CASSRAGPNEKLFF	TGTGCCAGCTCAAGGGCAGGCCCTAATGAAAAACTGTTTTTT
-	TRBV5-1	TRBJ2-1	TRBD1	CASSLTGATYNEQFF	TGCGCCAGCAGCCTAACAGGGGCGACTTACAATGAGCAGTTCTTC
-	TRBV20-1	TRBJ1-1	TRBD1	CSVNRGWDTEAFF	TGCAGTGTTAACAGGGGCTGGGACACTGAAGCTTTCTTT
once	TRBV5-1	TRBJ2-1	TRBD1	CASSSGTANNEQFF	TGCGCCAGCAGCTCCGGGACAGCAAACAATGAGCAGTTCTTC
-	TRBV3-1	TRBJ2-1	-	CASSQFAKVLNEQFF	TGTGCCAGCAGCCAATTTGCGAAAGTCCTCAATGAGCAGTTCTTC
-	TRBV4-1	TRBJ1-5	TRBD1	CASSQELTGTEPQHF	TGCGCCAGCAGCCAAGAGTTGACAGGGACGGAGCCCCAGCATTTT
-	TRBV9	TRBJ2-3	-	CASSVVGQTSTDTQYF	TGTGCCAGCAGCGTAGTAGGGCAAACTAGCACAGATACGCAGTATTTT
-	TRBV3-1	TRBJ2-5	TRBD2	CASSQDRLAGLIGTQYF	TGTGCCAGCAGCCAAGATCGACTAGCGGGATTGATTGGGACCCAGTACTTC
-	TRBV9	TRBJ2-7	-	CASSVGSRPTYEQYF	TGTGCCAGCAGCGTAGGAAGTAGGCCCACCTACGAGCAGTACTTC
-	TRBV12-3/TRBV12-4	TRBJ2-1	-	CASSLARSSPGNEQFF	TGTGCCAGCAGTTTAGCGCGAAGTTCTCCTGGCAATGAGCAGTTCTTC
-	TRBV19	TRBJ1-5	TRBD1	CASSPRQGMGGNQPQHF	TGTGCCAGTAGTCCCCGACAGGGAATGGGGGGAAATCAGCCCCAGCATTTT
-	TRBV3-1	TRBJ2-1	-	CATRPATRSSYNEQFF	TGTGCCACCCGCCCCGCTACCCGGAGCTCCTACAATGAGCAGTTCTTC
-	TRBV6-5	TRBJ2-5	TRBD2	CASSYSTSAGETQYF	TGTGCCAGCAGTTACTCCACTAGCGCGGGAGAGACCCAGTACTTC
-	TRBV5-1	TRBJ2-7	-	CASSLGRPPSYEQYF	TGCGCCAGCAGCTTGGGTAGGCCCCCTTCCTACGAGCAGTACTTC
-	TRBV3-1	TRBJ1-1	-	CASSQGVLENTEAFF	TGTGCCAGCAGCCAAGGGGTCCTGGAAAACACTGAAGCTTTCTTT
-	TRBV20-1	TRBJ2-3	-	CSAPQREEGGHTQYF	TGCAGTGCTCCTCAACGGGAGGAAGGGGGTCATACGCAGTATTTT
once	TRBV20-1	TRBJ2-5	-	CSASPQPLQETQYF	TGCAGTGCTAGTCCTCAACCCCTCCAAGAGACCCAGTACTTC
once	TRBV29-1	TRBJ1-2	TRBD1	CSVSDRGNRYGYTF	TGCAGCGTCTCGGACAGGGGAAATCGCTATGGCTACACCTTC
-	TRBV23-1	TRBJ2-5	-	CASSLRRAGTQYF	TGCGCCAGCAGTCTCAGACGGGCTGGGACCCAGTACTTC
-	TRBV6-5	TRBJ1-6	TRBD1	CATSRQGNSPLHF	TGTGCCACGTCGAGACAGGGGAATTCACCCCTCCACTTT
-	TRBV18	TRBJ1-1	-	CASSLGGGRTGTEAFF	TGTGCCAGCTCCCTCGGGGGGGGGCGAACTGGCACTGAAGCTTTCTTT
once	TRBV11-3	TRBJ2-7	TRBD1	CASSLGPGGYEQYF	TGTGCCAGCAGCCTAGGGCCAGGGGGCTACGAGCAGTACTTC
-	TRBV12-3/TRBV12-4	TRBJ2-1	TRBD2	CASSSGGLSSSYNEQFF	TGTGCCAGCAGCAGCGGGGGGCTGTCGAGCTCCTACAATGAGCAGTTCTTC
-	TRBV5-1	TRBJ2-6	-	CASSQVSGANVLTF	TGCGCCAGCAGTCAGGTCTCTGGGGCCAACGTCCTGACTTTC
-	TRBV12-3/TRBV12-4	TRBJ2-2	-	CASNRGTGELFF	TGTGCCAGCAACCGAGGAACCGGGGAGCTGTTTTTT
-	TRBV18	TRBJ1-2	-	CASSPDDGYTF	TGTGCCAGCTCACCGGACGACGGCTACACCTTC
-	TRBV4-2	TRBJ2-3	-	CASSPRDLGTDTQYF	TGTGCCAGCAGCCCACGGGACCTCGGTACAGATACGCAGTATTTT
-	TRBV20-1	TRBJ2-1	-	CSAGDGWHNEQFF	TGCAGTGCTGGGGACGGATGGCACAATGAGCAGTTCTTC
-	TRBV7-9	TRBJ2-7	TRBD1	CASSLVQGEQYF	TGTGCCAGCAGCTTAGTACAGGGGGAGCAGTACTTC
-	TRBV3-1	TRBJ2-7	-	CASSRTGLPYEQYF	TGTGCCAGCAGCCGGACCGGGCTCCCCTACGAGCAGTACTTC
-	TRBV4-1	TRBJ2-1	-	CASSQLTVDNEQFF	TGCGCCAGCAGCCAACTAACAGTTGACAATGAGCAGTTCTTC
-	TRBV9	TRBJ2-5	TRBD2	CASSVDLAGGLQETQYF	TGTGCCAGCAGCGTGGATCTAGCGGGGGGGCTTCAAGAGACCCAGTACTTC
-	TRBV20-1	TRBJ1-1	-	CSAPTLGTEAFF	TGCAGTGCTCCAACGTTGGGCACTGAAGCTTTCTTT
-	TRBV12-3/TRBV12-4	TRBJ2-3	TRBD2	CASSGTSADTQYF	TGTGCCAGCAGTGGGACTAGTGCAGATACGCAGTATTTT
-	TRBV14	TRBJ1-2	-	CASSPRVAWGGGYTF	TGTGCCAGCAGCCCGCGTGTAGCGTGGGGCGGTGGCTACACCTTC
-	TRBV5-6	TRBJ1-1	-	CASSLGPTAPGAFF	TGTGCCAGCAGCTTGGGGCCGACCGCCCCTGGAGCTTTCTTT
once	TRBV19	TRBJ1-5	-	CASSISGSPADQPQHF	TGTGCCAGTAGTATATCGGGGTCCCCCGCTGATCAGCCCCAGCATTTT
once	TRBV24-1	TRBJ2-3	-	CATSDPRVGPTDTQYF	TGTGCCACCAGTGATCCCCGGGTGGGTCCCACAGATACGCAGTATTTT
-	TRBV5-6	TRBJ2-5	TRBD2	CASSSGTSGGGTQYF	TGTGCCAGCAGCTCCGGGACTAGCGGGGGCGGGACCCAGTACTTC
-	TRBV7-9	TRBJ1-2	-	CASSSLRDYGYTF	TGTGCCAGCAGCTCCCTCAGAGACTATGGCTACACCTTC
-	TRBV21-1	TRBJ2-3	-	CASSEEGQGAQTDTQYF	TGTGCCAGCAGCGAAGAAGGACAGGGGGCGCAAACAGATACGCAGTATTTT
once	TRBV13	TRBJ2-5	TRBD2	CASSSRGGVETQYF	TGTGCCAGCAGCTCACGGGGGGGTGTAGAGACCCAGTACTTC
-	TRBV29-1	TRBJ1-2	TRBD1	CSARQGGNYGYTF	TGCAGCGCAAGACAGGGTGGAAACTATGGCTACACCTTC